This T cell receptor (beta chain) was obtained from a study of Ad26.COV2.S vaccination and SARS-CoV-2 variants. Notes on the study in general: Placebo recipients showed lower spike-specific TCR breadth than vaccinees. Non-spike TCR breadth was similar in vaccine and placebo recipients. TCR breadth and depth analyses may have underestimated total T cell responses.

About this clone itself: Its antigen is unidentified.

V was pared by 3 bases and J by 6 bases, with 15 bases between. The CDR3 spans 14 residues. Germline V gene lookup returns CDR1 SGHRS and CDR2 YFSETQ. Libraries were prepared by immunoSEQ multiplex PCR; TCRdb keeps only in-frame clonotypes and omits some of them. The table records tens of thousands of clones, 82% of them present only once. The receptor comes from a human donor who had recovered from COVID-19. The chain has TRBV5-1 and TRBJ1-1; D unresolved. Sample: peripheral blood, taken after recovery from COVID-19. The CDR3 sequence: CASSSDPGVAEAFF. The DNA for the CDR3 is TGCGCCAGCAGCTCGGACCCCGGGGTAGCTGAAGCTTTCTTT.